The text below deals with one TCR beta chain. Full-length variable regions came from constant-region reverse primers plus semi-nested Nested Universal Primer A PCR. TCRdb used MiXCR to reprocess the 5' RACE reads, holding one entry per CDR3 protein. This table has nearly 55,000 distinct CDR3 sequences, around 24% appearing once. Germline CDR1 is LNHDA and CDR2 is SQIVND (reference sequence). The CDR3 length is 15 residues. J lost 8 bases, V lost 9 bases, and 16 bases had no gene match. Purified naive CD4+ T cells were depleted of CD25+ Tregs. The sequenced material came from tumor-infiltrating naive CD4+ T cells sorted from the breast tumor. Sample subset: naive CD4+ T cells, CD4+CD45RA+CD25-. The TCR was taken from a female donor with breast cancer. This rearrangement joins TRBV19 to TRBJ1-2, with 9 bases fitting TRBD1. In nucleotides, the CDR3 is TGTGCCAGCAGCTCGCACAGGGGGCAGGGAAAAGGCTACACCTTC. Protein product: CASSSHRGQGKGYTF.